The 3 T cell receptor beta chains listed next were all sequenced from one sample in a study of blood T cell repertoires in COVID-19. Clones were sequenced by immunoSEQ multiplex PCR, and TCRdb holds only the in-frame ones, with some missing. The sample consists of about 80,000 clones, 70% to 85% of them appearing once. Specimen: peripheral blood. The receptors were gathered from a man over 45 with active or convalescent COVID-19.

The chain couples TRBV6-2 or TRBV6-3 to TRBJ2-2, with D possibly being TRBD1 (6 bases). The V end lost 6 bases, the J end lost 6 bases, and 23 bases lay between the germline ends. CDR3 size: 17 residues. From germline, CDR1 is MNHEY and CDR2 SVGEGT. The CDR3 loop is CASSPRGPQGHAGELFF. Here the CDR3 DNA reads TGTGCCAGCAGCCCTAGGGGACCCCAGGGGCACGCCGGGGAGCTGTTTTTT.

The genes are TRBV7-9 and TRBJ2-2; D is ambiguous. The CDR3 runs to 17 residues. Germline CDR1 SEHNR, CDR2 FQNEAQ (reference sequence). Trimming cost V 0 bases and J 3 bases, with 14 bases left between them. DNA of the CDR3: TGTGCCAGCAGCTTAGCGTCCCCGACCCGGGACACCGGGGAGCTGTTTTTT. Its translation: CASSLASPTRDTGELFF.

The V and J genes are TRBV11-2 and TRBJ2-3; 7 positions match TRBD1. This CDR3 contains 15 residues. The V gene's germline CDR1 is SGHAT and CDR2 FQNNGV. Trimming at V came to 1 base and at J to 2 bases, leaving 3 bases not matched to a gene. The CDR3 nucleotides read TGTGCCAGCAGCTTAGGGGGACAGCCCACAGATACGCAGTATTTT. It encodes CASSLGGQPTDTQYF.